This TCR beta chain was sequenced during a study of metastatic and nonmetastatic thyroid tumors. Looking at the study overall: Across blood and tumor or nodule tissue, repertoires from malignant and benign thyroid patients were compared with one another.

V shed 6 bases and J 4 bases; nucleotides not matched to a gene: 11. The CDR3 covers 15 residues. CDR1 is SGHNT, CDR2 YENEEA, per germline. Not a single patient had been given any form of treatment at any point before undergoing thyroid surgery. The table lists this clone with many counts. Via MiXCR, TCRdb re-called the PCR reads. Of fewer than 35,000 clones detected, 11% appear once; the ten largest clones hold 16%. The gene calls are TRBV11-3 and TRBJ2-7, with 8 bases that match TRBD1. The sequence was collected from a female donor with papillary thyroid cancer or a benign thyroid nodule (not recorded which). Some clones in this sample may be carry-over from other donors' samples. Sequenced input: blood. In DNA form, the CDR3 reads TGTGCCAGCAGTCGAGGACAGGGCTCCAATTACGAGCAGTACTTC. Protein product: CASSRGQGSNYEQYF.